The next 8 T cell receptor beta chains were all read from a single sample in a study of blood T cells in healthy people across ages. A J-beta primer mix and a sample-barcoded 5' primer were used in a second PCR of about 7 to 12 cycles. A single record per CDR3 protein comes from TCRdb applying MiXCR to the 5' RACE reads. The sample holds around 600,000 distinct CDR3 sequences, 45% to 55% seen once. The sample consisted of blood. Source of these receptors: a man older than 75 in good health.

This clonotype was seen a few times. The junction does not match germline at one end; this may be a read error. This chain joins TRBV5-1 and TRBJ2-7; 11 nucleotides line up with TRBD1. The CDR3 is made up of 17 amino acids. Germline V gene data show CDR1 as SGHRS and CDR2 as YFSETQ. In nucleotides, the CDR3 is TGCGCTAGCAGCTGGCCTCAAGGACAGGGGGCGTCCTACGAGCAGTACTTC. This codes for CASSWPQGQGASYEQYF. The complete variable domain, with remaining parts taken from reference TRBV5-1 and TRBJ2-7, reads KAGVTQTPRYLIKTRGQQVTLSCSPISGHRSVSWYQQTPGQGLQFLFEYFSETQRNKGNFPGRFSGRQFSNSRSEMNVSTLELGDSALYLCASSWPQGQGASYEQYFGPGTRLTVT.

The rearrangement joins TRBV20-1 to TRBJ2-3; 9 bases map to TRBD2. The CDR3 covers 16 residues. Germline V gives CDR1 DFQATT, CDR2 SNEGSKA (reference sequence). V trimming: 2 bases; J trimming: 3 bases; junction bases outside the gene matches: 9. The CDR3 DNA follows: TGCAGTGCTAGACGTAGCGGGAGAGTGGGGACAGATACGCAGTATTTT. It specifies CSARRSGRVGTDTQYF.

The chain recombines TRBV3-1 with TRBJ1-6, with no clear D. Germline CDR1 and CDR2: LGHDT and YNNKEL (reference sequence). The CDR3 has 16 residues. V was trimmed by 5 bases and J by 0 bases, leaving 11 bases between them. The CDR3 reads CASSSTLGSYNSPLHF. CDR3 coding DNA: TGTGCCAGCAGCTCGACACTCGGCTCCTATAATTCACCCCTCCACTTT. The variable domain in full, completed from reference TRBV3-1 and TRBJ1-6, reads DTAVSQTPKYLVTQMGNDKSIKCEQNLGHDTMYWYKQDSKKFLKIMFSYNNKELIINETVPNRFSPKSPDKAHLNLHINSLELGDSAVYFCASSSTLGSYNSPLHFGNGTRLTVT.

The chain uses TRBV7-2 and TRBJ1-5; 7 nucleotides agree with TRBD1. Unmatched junction bases numbered 14, after V lost 5 bases and J lost 4 bases. Looked up from germline, CDR1 is SGHTA and CDR2 is FQGNSA. The CDR3 extends over 17 amino acids. The CDR3 DNA reads as TGTGCCAGCAGCCTTAGGGGTGAACAGACAGGGAATCAGCCCCAGCATTTT. This translates into CASSLRGEQTGNQPQHF.

This clonotype was seen a handful of times. The V gene is TRBV27, the J gene TRBJ2-3, with D tentatively TRBD2 (5 bases). This CDR3 has 14 amino acids. CDR1 is MNHEY and CDR2 is SMNVEV in the germline V gene (reference sequence). Trimming left V 3 bases short and J 8 bases short, with 15 bases between. The CDR3 nucleotides read TGTGCCAGCAGTTTTCACACCCTGGCGGGTACGCAGTATTTT. Amino acid sequence: CASSFHTLAGTQYF.

The rearrangement uses TRBV20-1 and TRBJ2-3; a weak D match, TRBD2 (6 bases). V gave up 2 bases and J gave up 0 bases, with 9 bases separating them. The germline V gene encodes CDR1 DFQATT and CDR2 SNEGSKA (reference sequence). The CDR3 length is 14 residues. The CDR3 sequence: CSARPGTSTDTQYF. CDR3 DNA sequence: TGCAGTGCTAGACCCGGGACTAGCACAGATACGCAGTATTTT.

The sample holds a few counts of this clonotype. The V and J genes are TRBV7-2 and TRBJ2-3, with D uncertain. V shed 5 bases and J shed 1 base, with 13 bases lying between them. The CDR3 contains 15 residues. Germline lookup yields CDR1 SGHTA and CDR2 FQGNSA. CDR3 DNA: TGTGCCAGCAGCGCAAGGAGTTTCCGCACAGATACGCAGTATTTT. Its translation: CASSARSFRTDTQYF.

In regard to this clonotype: One junction end disagrees with the germline gene, perhaps due to a read error. This rearrangement joins TRBV29-1 to TRBJ2-3; 9 bases align to TRBD2. This CDR3 is 13 amino acids long. The V gene's germline CDR1 is SQVTM and CDR2 ANQGSEA. The DNA of the CDR3 is TGCGGCGTTGAAGCGGGGGGTGGAGATACGCAGTATTTT. The encoded protein is CGVEAGGGDTQYF.